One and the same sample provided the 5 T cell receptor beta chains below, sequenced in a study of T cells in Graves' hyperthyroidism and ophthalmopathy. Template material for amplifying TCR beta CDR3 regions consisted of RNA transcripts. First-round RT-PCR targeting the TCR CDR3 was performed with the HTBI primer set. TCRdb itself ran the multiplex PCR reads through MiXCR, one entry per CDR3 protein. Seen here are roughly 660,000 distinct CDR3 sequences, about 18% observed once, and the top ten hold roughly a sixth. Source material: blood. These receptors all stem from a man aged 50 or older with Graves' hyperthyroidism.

The CDR3, as DNA: TGTGCCAGCAGCCAAGAACCGGGCCAGGGTGGCAATCAGCCCCAGCATTTT. It translates to CASSQEPGQGGNQPQHF. V gene TRBV11-2 combines with J gene TRBJ1-5, with D perhaps TRBD1 (5 bases). This CDR3 contains 17 residues. V gave up 5 bases and J gave up 2 bases, with 19 bases separating them. Germline-derived CDR1 and CDR2 are SGHAT and FQNNGV.

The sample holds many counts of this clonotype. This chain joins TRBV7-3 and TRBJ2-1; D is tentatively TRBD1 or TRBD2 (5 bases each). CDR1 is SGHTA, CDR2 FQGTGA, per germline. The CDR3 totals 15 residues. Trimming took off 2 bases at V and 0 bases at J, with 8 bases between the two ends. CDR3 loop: CASSLVGASYNEQFF. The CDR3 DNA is TGTGCCAGCAGCTTAGTCGGGGCCTCCTACAATGAGCAGTTCTTC.

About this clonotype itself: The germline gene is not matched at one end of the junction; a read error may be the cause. CDR3 DNA: TGTGCTAGCAGCTACCGGGACTCAATTGAGCAGTTCTTC. Translating gives CASSYRDSIEQFF. The V call is TRBV7-7, the J call TRBJ2-1; possibly TRBD2 for D (6 bases). The CDR3 is 13 residues long. The V gene's germline CDR1 is SSHAT and CDR2 FNYEAQ (reference sequence).

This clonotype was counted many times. The CDR3 region has the DNA TGTGCCAGCAGCTCACAGCCGGGACTAGCGTTACAAGAGACCCAGTACTTC. Translated: CASSSQPGLALQETQYF. The chain joins TRBV11-2 to TRBJ2-5; 10 positions agree with TRBD2. Trimming cost V 4 bases and J 2 bases; bases outside gene matches: 10. CDR3 length: 17 residues. Germline CDR1 and CDR2: SGHAT and FQNNGV.

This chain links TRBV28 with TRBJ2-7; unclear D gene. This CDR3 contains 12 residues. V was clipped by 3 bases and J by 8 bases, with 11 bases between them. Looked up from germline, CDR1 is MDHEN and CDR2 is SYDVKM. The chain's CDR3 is CASSLIVNKQYF. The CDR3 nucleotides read TGTGCCAGCAGTTTGATAGTGAACAAGCAGTACTTC.